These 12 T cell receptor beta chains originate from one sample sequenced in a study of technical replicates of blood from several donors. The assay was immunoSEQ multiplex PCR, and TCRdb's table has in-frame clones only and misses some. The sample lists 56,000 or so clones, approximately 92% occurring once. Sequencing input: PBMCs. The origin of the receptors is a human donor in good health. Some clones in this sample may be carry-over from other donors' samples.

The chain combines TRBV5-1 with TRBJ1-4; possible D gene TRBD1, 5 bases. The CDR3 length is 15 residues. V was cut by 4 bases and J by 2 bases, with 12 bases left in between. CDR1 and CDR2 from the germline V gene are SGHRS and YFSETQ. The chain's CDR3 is CASSRGGGTNEKLFF. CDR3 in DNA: TGCGCCAGCAGCCGAGGCGGGGGTACTAATGAAAAACTGTTTTTT. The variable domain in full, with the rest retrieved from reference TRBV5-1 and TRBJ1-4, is KAGVTQTPRYLIKTRGQQVTLSCSPISGHRSVSWYQQTPGQGLQFLFEYFSETQRNKGNFPGRFSGRQFSNSRSEMNVSTLELGDSALYLCASSRGGGTNEKLFFGSGTQLSVL.

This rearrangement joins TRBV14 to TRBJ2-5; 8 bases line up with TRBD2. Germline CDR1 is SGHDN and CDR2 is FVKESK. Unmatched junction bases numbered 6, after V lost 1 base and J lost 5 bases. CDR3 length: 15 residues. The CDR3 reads CASSQVAGFRETQYF. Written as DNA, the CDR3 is TGTGCCAGCAGCCAAGTAGCGGGGTTCCGGGAGACCCAGTACTTC.

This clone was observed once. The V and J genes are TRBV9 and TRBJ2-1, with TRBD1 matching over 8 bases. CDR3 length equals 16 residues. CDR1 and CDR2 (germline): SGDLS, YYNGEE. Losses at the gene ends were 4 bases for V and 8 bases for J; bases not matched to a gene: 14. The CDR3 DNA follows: TGTGCCAGCAGCCCCGGACAGGGCCCCCCCACAGATGAGCAGTTCTTC. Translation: CASSPGQGPPTDEQFF.

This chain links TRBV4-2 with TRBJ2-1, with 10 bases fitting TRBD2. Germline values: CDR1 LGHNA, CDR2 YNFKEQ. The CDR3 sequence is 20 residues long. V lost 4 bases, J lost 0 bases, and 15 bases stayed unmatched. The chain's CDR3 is CASSRKQAGGPTDSYNEQFF. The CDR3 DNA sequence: TGTGCCAGCAGCCGCAAACAAGCGGGAGGGCCCACAGACTCCTACAATGAGCAGTTCTTC.

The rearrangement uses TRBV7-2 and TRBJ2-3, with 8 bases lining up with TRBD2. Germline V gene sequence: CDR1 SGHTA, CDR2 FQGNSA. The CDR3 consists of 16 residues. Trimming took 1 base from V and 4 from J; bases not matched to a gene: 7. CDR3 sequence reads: CASSLGPGGASDTQYF. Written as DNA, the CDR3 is TGTGCCAGCAGCTTAGGGCCCGGGGGGGCCTCAGATACGCAGTATTTT.

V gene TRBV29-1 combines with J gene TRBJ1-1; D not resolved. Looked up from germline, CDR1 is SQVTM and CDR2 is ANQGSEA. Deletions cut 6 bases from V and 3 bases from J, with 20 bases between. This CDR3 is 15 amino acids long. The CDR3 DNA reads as TGCAGCGTCCACTTAAGTAGAATCGTGGACACTGAAGCTTTCTTT. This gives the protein CSVHLSRIVDTEAFF.

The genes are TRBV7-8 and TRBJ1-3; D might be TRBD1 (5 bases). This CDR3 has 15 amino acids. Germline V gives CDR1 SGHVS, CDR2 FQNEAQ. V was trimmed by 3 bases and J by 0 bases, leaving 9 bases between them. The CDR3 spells CASSFQGNSGNTIYF. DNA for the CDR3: TGTGCCAGCAGCTTTCAGGGAAACTCTGGAAACACCATATATTTT.

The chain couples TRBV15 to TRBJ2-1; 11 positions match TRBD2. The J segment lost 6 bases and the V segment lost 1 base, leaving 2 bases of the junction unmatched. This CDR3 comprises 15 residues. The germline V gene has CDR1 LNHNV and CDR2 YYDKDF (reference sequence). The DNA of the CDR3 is TGTGCCACCAGCAGAGCCGGGACTAGCGGCAATGAGCAGTTCTTC. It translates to CATSRAGTSGNEQFF.

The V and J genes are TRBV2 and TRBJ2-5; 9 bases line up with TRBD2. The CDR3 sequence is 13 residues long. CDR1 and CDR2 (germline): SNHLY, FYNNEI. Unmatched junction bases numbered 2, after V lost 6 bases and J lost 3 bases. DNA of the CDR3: TGTGCCAGCAGCTCTAGCGGGGAAGAGACCCAGTACTTC. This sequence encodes CASSSSGEETQYF.

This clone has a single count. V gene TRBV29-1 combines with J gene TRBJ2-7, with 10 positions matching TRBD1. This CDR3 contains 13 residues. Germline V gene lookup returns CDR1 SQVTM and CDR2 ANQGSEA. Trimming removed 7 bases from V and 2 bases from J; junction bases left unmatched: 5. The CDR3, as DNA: TGCAGCGCTAGGGGACAGGGGACCTACGAGCAGTACTTC. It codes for CSARGQGTYEQYF.

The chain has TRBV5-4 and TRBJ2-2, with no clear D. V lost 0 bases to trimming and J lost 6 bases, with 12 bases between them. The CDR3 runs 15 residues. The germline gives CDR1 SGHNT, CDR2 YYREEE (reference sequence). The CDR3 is CASSLEVGFAGELFF. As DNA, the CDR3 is TGTGCCAGCAGCTTGGAAGTCGGGTTTGCCGGGGAGCTGTTTTTT.

CDR3 in amino acids: CASSLRSGTGENTGELFF. In nucleotides, the CDR3 is TGTGCCAGCAGCCTACGATCCGGGACAGGGGAGAACACCGGGGAGCTGTTTTTT. V usage is TRBV7-6 and J usage is TRBJ2-2, with 10 bases aligning to TRBD1. The CDR3 contains 18 residues. Germline lookup yields CDR1 SGHVS and CDR2 FNYEAQ. V shed 5 bases and J 1 base; nucleotides not matched to a gene: 10.